This T cell receptor (beta chain) comes out of a study of cytomegalovirus exposure and HLA in healthy donors. Overall study results and limits: HLA restriction was apparent for most CMV-associated TCR beta chains in a later analysis. A later examination showed that TCR association rates differed by HLA locus, with DRB1 most and HLA-C fewest. Researchers had no immune exposure information except CMV serostatus available. Cytomegalovirus association was listed for approximately 150 TCR beta chains.

Vbeta (60) and Jbeta (13) primers were used in the PCR. Libraries were prepared by immunoSEQ multiplex PCR; TCRdb keeps only in-frame clonotypes and omits some of them. This sample carries 70,000 to 95,000 clones, 60% to 85% of them seen once, and the ten largest clones take over 0.95%. Details on this clone: Its specificity is not known.

This CDR3 spans 12 amino acids. V shed 6 bases, J shed 8 bases, and the junction held 4 bases outside the gene matches. The germline CDR1 and CDR2 sequences are SEHNR and FQNEAQ (reference sequence). The receptor was derived from a male donor in good health and CMV-seronegative. V and J are TRBV7-9 and TRBJ2-3; 8 nucleotides align to TRBD2. Sequencing input: PBMCs. CDR3 protein: CASRREGGTQYF. CDR3 sequence (DNA): TGTGCCAGCAGACGGGAGGGGGGTACGCAGTATTTT.